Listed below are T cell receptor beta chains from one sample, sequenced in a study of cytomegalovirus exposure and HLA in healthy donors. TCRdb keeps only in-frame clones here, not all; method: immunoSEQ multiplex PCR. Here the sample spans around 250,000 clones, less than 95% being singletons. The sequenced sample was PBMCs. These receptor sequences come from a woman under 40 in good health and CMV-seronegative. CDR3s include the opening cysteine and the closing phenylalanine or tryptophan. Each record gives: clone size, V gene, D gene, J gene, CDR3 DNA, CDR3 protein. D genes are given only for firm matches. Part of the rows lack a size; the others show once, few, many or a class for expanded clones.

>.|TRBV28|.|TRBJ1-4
TGTGCCAGCAGTTTAACGGCTGCAACTAATGAAAAACTGTTTTTT
CASSLTAATNEKLFF
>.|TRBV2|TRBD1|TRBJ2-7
TGTGCCAGCAGGGGCAGGGGGCAAGACGAGCAGTACTTC
CASRGRGQDEQYF
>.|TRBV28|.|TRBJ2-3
TGTGCCAGCATTCCTGGACTAGGGGGACCCACAGATACGCAGTATTTT
CASIPGLGGPTDTQYF
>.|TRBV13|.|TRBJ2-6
TGTGCCACATTCCCGAAAAGCTCTGGGGCCAACGTCCTGACTTTC
CATFPKSSGANVLTF
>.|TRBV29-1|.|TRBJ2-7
TGCAGCGTTGAAATGGGGGGATCCTACGAGCAGTACTTC
CSVEMGGSYEQYF
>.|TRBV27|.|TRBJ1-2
TGTGCCAGCAGTTTTTCTAAGGCACTCGGCTACACCTTC
CASSFSKALGYTF
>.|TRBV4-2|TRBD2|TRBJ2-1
TGTGCCAGCAGCCCAGAGACTAGCGGATACAATGAGCAGTTCTTC
CASSPETSGYNEQFF
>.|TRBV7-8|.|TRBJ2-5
TGTGCCAGCAGCTCGGGAGAAACCCAGTACTTC
CASSSGETQYF
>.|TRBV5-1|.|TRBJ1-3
TGCGCCAGCAGGGATGCGGCCGGAAACACCATATATTTT
CASRDAAGNTIYF
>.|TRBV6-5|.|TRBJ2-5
TGTGCCAGCACCGACATTGACCAAGAGACCCAGTACTTC
CASTDIDQETQYF
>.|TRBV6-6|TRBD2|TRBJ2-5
TGTGCCAGCACTTCCGGGACTAGCGGGATTTTGGAGACCCAGTACTTC
CASTSGTSGILETQYF
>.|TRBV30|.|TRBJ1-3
TGTGCCTGGAGTACAGGAAACACCATATATTTT
CAWSTGNTIYF
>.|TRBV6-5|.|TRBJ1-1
TGTGCCAGCAGTCCAACTCTAGGGGGTACTGAAGCTTTCTTT
CASSPTLGGTEAFF
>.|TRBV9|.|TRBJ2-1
TGTGCCAGCAGCGTTCTGGGAGCAGAAGGGACAATCCATAATGAGCAGTTCTTC
CASSVLGAEGTIHNEQFF
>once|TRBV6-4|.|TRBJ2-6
TGTGCCAGCAGGGGCACGAGGTCTGGGGCCAACGTCCTGACTTTC
CASRGTRSGANVLTF
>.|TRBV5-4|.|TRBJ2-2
TGTGCCAGCAATGGCCGTAACACCGGGGAGCTGTTTTTT
CASNGRNTGELFF
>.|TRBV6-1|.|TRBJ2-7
TGTGCCAGCAGTGAAGGCAGGGGCTCCTACGAGCAGTACTTC
CASSEGRGSYEQYF
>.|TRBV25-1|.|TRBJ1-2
TGTGCCAGCAGTGGCGGGTGGGGACCGTCCTATGGCTACACCTTC
CASSGGWGPSYGYTF
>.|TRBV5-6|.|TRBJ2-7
TGTGCCAGCAGCTTGGAGGGACTCCCCGAGCAGTACTTC
CASSLEGLPEQYF
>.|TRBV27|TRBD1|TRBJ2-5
TGTGCCAGCAGTTTCGGCAGGGGGCGGGAGACCCAGTACTTC
CASSFGRGRETQYF
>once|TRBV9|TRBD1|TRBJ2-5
TGTGCCAGCAGCGTCGGGGAACAGGGGGCCGGTGGGACCCAGTACTTC
CASSVGEQGAGGTQYF
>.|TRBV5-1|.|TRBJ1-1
TGCGCCAGCAGAGACGACAGAATTCCCCCCTCAGCTTTCTTT
CASRDDRIPPSAFF
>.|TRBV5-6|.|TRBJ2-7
TGTGCCAGCAGCCCACCGGACAGTTCCCACGAGCAGTACTTC
CASSPPDSSHEQYF
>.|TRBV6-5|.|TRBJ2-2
TGTGCCACCCGCCAGGTGCCGCTCACCGGGGAGCTGTTTTTT
CATRQVPLTGELFF
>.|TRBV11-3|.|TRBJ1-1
TGTGCCAGCAGCACCCCCACGAACACTGAAGCTTTCTTT
CASSTPTNTEAFF
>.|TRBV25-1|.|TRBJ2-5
TGTGCCAGCAGTCCTTTTGGACTTGAGACCCAGTACTTC
CASSPFGLETQYF
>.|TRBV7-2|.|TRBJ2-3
TGTGCCAGCAGCTTATTAGGACTGGGGGAAGATACGCAGTATTTT
CASSLLGLGEDTQYF
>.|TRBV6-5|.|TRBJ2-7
TGTGCCAGCAGTTACTCTCGGGACTCCTACGAGCAGTACTTC
CASSYSRDSYEQYF
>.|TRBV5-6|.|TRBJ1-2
TGTGCCAGCAGGGTGTGGGGGGGCTATGGCTACACCTTC
CASRVWGGYGYTF
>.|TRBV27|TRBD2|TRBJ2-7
TGTGCCAGCAGTTTGGGCGGGAGGGTCTACGAGCAGTACTTC
CASSLGGRVYEQYF
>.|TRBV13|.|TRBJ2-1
TGTGCCAGCAGCCCACGGCGGTGGAACAATGAGCAGTTCTTC
CASSPRRWNNEQFF